These T cell receptor beta chains were read from a single sample in a study of T cell repertoires in cytomegalovirus infection. TCRdb itself ran the reads through MiXCR, one entry per CDR3 protein. The data contain 200,000 to 300,000 distinct CDR3 sequences, roughly 9% of them singletons. The specimen was PBMCs. These receptors came from a human donor in good health (CMV status not recorded). Some clones in this sample may be carry-over from other donors' samples. CDR3s include the opening cysteine and the closing phenylalanine or tryptophan.

V,length,J,CDR3
TRBV20-1,13,TRBJ2-1,CSARSSGYNEQFF
TRBV7-2,17,TRBJ1-5,CASSTGQGAYSNQPQHF
TRBV12-3/TRBV12-4,14,TRBJ1-6,CASSPEGENSPLHF
TRBV4-3,18,TRBJ1-2,CASSQDVTGLSVSYGYTF
TRBV4-2,15,TRBJ2-3,CASSQDSRSRDTQYF
TRBV5-8,15,TRBJ2-1,CASSQGLAGGIEQFF
TRBV9,17,TRBJ2-6,CASRRTSGSSGANVLTF
TRBV7-2,14,TRBJ2-7,CASSLTRTSYEQYF
TRBV7-2,14,TRBJ1-5,CASSFGVSNQPQHF
TRBV27,15,TRBJ1-1,CASGFWGQLNTEAFF
TRBV7-2,15,TRBJ1-5,CASSLGLGRNQPQHF
TRBV28,15,TRBJ2-7,CASRPPSGQGHEQYF
TRBV7-8,18,TRBJ2-7,CASSLQTSGGRSSYEQYF
TRBV7-2,12,TRBJ1-2,CASSFDTTGYTF
TRBV7-6,15,TRBJ2-5,CASSLGGGATETQYF
TRBV27,14,TRBJ2-5,CASRRTSGQETQYF
TRBV18,16,TRBJ2-1,CASSALGAGVGNEQFF
TRBV7-2,15,TRBJ1-3,CASSLAGARGNTIYF
TRBV7-2,15,TRBJ1-2,CASSFSRTGLYGYTF
TRBV27,14,TRBJ2-2,CASSLWQNTGELFF
TRBV7-8,13,TRBJ2-3,CASTLGGSDTQYF
TRBV12-3/TRBV12-4,18,TRBJ1-5,CASSNRDRGVVGNQPQHF
TRBV7-8,16,TRBJ2-7,CASSLRPQGSRDEQYF
TRBV7-9,14,TRBJ2-7,CASSLTGSSYEQYF
TRBV30,13,TRBJ1-1,CAWIKEENTEAFF
TRBV6-8,16,TRBJ2-1,CASSRTSGSFDNEQFF
TRBV7-2,15,TRBJ2-5,CASSFNGGYQETQYF
TRBV7-6,12,TRBJ2-2,CASSQGSGELFF
TRBV12-3/TRBV12-4,13,TRBJ1-5,CASSLVRHQPQHF
TRBV7-2,14,TRBJ1-5,CASGEMGSAQPQHF
TRBV19,15,TRBJ1-5,CASSIQQARNQPQHF
TRBV7-2,13,TRBJ2-5,CASSLATFETQYF
TRBV19,15,TRBJ2-3,CASILSGASTDTQYF
TRBV30,14,TRBJ2-3,CAYRPVGTPDTQYF
TRBV23-1,16,TRBJ2-1,CASSQPTSGIYNEQFF
TRBV7-2,14,TRBJ2-7,CASSGDYPFYEQYF
TRBV29-1,11,TRBJ1-2,CSVESGEGYTF
TRBV7-2,14,TRBJ1-4,CASSTDRGGEKLFF
TRBV6-1,14,TRBJ2-7,CASSRREEVYEQYF
TRBV11-3,14,TRBJ2-2,CASSLRDSAGELFF
TRBV7-2,15,TRBJ1-1,CASSSSTGRRTEAFF
TRBV20-1,13,TRBJ2-1,CSARPHFHNEQFF
TRBV7-2,15,TRBJ2-7,CASSVKGQGALEQYF